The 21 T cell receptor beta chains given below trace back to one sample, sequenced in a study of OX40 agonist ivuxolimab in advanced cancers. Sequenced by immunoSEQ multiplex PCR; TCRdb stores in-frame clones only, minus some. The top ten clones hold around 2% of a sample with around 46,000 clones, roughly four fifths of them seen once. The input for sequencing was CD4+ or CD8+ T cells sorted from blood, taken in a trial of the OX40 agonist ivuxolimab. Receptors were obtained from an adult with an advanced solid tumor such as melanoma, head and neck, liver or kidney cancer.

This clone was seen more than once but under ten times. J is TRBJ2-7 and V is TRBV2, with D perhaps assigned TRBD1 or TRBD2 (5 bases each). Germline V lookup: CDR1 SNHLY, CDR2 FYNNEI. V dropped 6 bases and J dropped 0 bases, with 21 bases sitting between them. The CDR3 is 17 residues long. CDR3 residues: CASRRLEGPGSSYEQYF. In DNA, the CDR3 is TGTGCCAGCAGGAGATTAGAAGGTCCAGGGAGCTCCTACGAGCAGTACTTC.

CDR3 in DNA: TGTGCCAGCAGCGTAGGGACGTTGGAAGTGAACACCATATATTTT. This gives the protein CASSVGTLEVNTIYF. The J gene is TRBJ1-3, the V gene TRBV9; no definite D call. V dropped 0 bases and J dropped 7 bases, with 14 bases sitting between them. The germline gives CDR1 SGDLS, CDR2 YYNGEE. The CDR3 is 15 amino acids.

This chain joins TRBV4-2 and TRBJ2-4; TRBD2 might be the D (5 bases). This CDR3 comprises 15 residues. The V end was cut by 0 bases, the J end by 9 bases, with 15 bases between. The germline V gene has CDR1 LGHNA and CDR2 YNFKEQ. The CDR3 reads CASSQDKIPGSIQYF. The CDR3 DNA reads TGTGCCAGCAGCCAAGACAAAATCCCGGGGAGCATTCAGTACTTC.

CDR3 in DNA: TGCGCCAGTGGACAGGGGAGCACAGATACGCAGTATTTT. This sequence encodes CASGQGSTDTQYF. This chain uses TRBV5-1 with TRBJ2-3, with 9 bases fitting TRBD1. The CDR3 has 13 amino acids. The trim removed 8 bases at V and 0 bases at J, leaving 1 base unmatched. Germline V gene lookup returns CDR1 SGHRS and CDR2 YFSETQ.

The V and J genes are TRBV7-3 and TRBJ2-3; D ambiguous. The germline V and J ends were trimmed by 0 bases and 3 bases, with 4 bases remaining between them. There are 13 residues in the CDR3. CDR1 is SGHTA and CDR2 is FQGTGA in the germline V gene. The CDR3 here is CASSLTDTDTQYF. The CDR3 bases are TGTGCCAGCAGCTTAACGGATACAGATACGCAGTATTTT.

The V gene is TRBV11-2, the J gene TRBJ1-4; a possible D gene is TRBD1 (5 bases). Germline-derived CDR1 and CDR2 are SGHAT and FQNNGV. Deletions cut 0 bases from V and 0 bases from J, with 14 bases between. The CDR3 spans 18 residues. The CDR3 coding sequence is TGTGCCAGCAGCTTAGATGATGCCTGGGGGGCAACTAATGAAAAACTGTTTTTT. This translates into CASSLDDAWGATNEKLFF.

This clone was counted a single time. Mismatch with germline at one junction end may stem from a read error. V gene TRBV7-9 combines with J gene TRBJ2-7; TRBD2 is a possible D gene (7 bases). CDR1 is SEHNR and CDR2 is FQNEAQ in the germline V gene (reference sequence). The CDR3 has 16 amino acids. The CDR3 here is CASCLTGGPTPYEQYF. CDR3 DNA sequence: TGTGCCAGCTGCTTGACGGGGGGCCCAACACCCTACGAGCAGTACTTC.

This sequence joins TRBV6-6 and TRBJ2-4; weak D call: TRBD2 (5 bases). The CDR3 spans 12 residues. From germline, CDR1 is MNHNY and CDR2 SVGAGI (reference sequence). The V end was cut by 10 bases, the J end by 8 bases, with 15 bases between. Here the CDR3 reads CATGVTRDIQYF. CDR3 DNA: TGTGCCACCGGGGTGACTCGGGACATTCAGTACTTC.

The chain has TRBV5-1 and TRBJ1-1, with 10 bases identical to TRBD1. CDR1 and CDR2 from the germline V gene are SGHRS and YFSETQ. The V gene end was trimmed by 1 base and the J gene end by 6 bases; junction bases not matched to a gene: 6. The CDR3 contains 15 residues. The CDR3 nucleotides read TGCGCCAGCAGCTTGAAAGGGACAGGGGTGGCTGAAGCTTTCTTT. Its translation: CASSLKGTGVAEAFF.

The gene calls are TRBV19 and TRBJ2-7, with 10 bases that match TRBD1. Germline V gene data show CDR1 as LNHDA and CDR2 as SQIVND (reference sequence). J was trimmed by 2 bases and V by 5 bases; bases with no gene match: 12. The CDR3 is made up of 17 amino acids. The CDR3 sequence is CASSLLPPGQGTYEQYF. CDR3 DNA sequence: TGTGCCAGTAGTCTACTCCCACCGGGACAGGGGACCTACGAGCAGTACTTC. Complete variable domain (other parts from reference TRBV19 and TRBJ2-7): DGGITQSPKYLFRKEGQNVTLSCEQNLNHDAMYWYRQDPGQGLRLIYYSQIVNDFQKGDIAEGYSVSREKKESFPLTVTSAQKNPTAFYLCASSLLPPGQGTYEQYFGPGTRLTVT.

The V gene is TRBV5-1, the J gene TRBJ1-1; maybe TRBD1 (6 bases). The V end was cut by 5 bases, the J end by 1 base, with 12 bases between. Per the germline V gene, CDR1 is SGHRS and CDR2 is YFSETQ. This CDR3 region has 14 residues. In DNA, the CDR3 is TGCGCCAGCAGAATAAGCAGGGGGAACACTGAAGCTTTCTTT. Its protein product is CASRISRGNTEAFF.

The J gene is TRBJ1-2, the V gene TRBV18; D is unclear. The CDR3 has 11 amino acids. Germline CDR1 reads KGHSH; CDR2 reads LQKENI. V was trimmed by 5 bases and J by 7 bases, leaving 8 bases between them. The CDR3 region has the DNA TGTGCCAGCTCAGGGTCGGCTGGCTACACCTTC. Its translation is CASSGSAGYTF.

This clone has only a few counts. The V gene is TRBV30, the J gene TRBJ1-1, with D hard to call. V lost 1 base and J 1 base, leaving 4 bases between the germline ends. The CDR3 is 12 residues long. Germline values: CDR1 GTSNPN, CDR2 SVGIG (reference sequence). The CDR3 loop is CAWSGTNTEAFF. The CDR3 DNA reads TGTGCCTGGAGTGGCACGAACACTGAAGCTTTCTTT.

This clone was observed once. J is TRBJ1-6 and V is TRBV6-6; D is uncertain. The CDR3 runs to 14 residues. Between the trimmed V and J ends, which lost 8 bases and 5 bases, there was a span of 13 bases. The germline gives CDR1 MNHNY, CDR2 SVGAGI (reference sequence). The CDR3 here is CASASTPNNSPLHF. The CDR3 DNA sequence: TGTGCCAGCGCCTCAACACCAAATAATTCACCCCTCCACTTT.

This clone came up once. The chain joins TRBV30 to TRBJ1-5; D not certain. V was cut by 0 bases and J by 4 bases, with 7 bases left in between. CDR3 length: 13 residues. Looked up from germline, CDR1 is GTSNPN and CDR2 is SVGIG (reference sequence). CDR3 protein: CAWSVRGNQPQHF. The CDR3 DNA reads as TGTGCCTGGAGTGTCCGAGGGAATCAGCCCCAGCATTTT.

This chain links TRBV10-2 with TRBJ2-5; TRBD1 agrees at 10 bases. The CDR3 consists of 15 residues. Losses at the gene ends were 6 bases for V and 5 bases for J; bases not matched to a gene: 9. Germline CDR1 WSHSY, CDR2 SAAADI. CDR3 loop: CASRRTGGRVETQYF. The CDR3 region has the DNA TGCGCCAGCAGAAGGACAGGGGGAAGGGTGGAGACCCAGTACTTC.

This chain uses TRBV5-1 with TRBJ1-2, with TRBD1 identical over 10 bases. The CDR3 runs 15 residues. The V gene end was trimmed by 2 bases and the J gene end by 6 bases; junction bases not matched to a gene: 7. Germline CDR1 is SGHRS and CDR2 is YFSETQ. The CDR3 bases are TGCGCCAGCAGCTTTGGGGACAGGGGTCCGGATGGCTACACCTTC. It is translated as CASSFGDRGPDGYTF.

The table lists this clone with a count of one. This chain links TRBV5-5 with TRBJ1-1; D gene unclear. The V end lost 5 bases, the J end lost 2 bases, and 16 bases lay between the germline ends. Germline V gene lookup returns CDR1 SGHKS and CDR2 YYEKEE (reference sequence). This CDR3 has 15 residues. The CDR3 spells CASSLYGRQNTEAFF. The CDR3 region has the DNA TGTGCCAGCAGTTTATACGGTAGGCAAAACACTGAAGCTTTCTTT. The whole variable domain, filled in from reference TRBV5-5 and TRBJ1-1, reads DAGVTQSPTHLIKTRGQQVTLRCSPISGHKSVSWYQQVLGQGPQFIFQYYEKEERGRGNFPDRFSARQFPNYSSELNVNALLLGDSALYLCASSLYGRQNTEAFFGQGTRLTVV.

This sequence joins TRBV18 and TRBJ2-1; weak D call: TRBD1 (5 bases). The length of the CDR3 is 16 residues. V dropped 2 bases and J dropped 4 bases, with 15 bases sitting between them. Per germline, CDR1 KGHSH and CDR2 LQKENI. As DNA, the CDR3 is TGTGCCAGCTCACCAATGAATTCAGGGTTGTACAATGAGCAGTTCTTC. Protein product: CASSPMNSGLYNEQFF.

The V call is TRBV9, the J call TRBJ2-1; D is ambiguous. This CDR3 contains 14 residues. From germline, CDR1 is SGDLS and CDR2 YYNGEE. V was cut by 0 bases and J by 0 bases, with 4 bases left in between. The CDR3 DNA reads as TGTGCCAGCAGCGTAGGAAGCTCCTACAATGAGCAGTTCTTC. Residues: CASSVGSSYNEQFF.

The CDR3 loop is CASTDGFDYGYTF. CDR3 nucleotide sequence: TGTGCCAGCACCGACGGGTTTGACTATGGCTACACCTTC. The rearrangement links TRBV5-4 to TRBJ1-2; D is ambiguous. Germline loops: CDR1 SGHNT, CDR2 YYREEE (reference sequence). The V and J ends lost 6 bases and 3 bases respectively, with 12 bases between them. This CDR3 is built from 13 residues.